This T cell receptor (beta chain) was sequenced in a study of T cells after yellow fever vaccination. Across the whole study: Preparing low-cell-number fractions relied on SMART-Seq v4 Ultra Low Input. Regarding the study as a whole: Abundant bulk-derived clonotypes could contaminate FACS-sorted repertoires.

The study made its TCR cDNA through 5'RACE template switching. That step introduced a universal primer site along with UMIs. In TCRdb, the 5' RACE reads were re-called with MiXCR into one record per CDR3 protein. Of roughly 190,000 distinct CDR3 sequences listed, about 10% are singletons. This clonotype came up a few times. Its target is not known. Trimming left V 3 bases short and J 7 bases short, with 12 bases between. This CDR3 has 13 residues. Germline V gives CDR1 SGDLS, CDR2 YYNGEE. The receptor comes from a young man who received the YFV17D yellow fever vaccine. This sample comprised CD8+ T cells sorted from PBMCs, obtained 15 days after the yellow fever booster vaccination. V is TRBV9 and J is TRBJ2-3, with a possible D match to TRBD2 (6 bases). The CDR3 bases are TGTGCCAGCAGCGGTAGCGGTTTGAATACGCAGTATTTT. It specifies CASSGSGLNTQYF.